This entry lists 11 T cell receptor beta chains sequenced from one sample in a study of cytomegalovirus exposure and HLA in healthy donors. The table came from immunoSEQ multiplex PCR; TCRdb's copy has only in-frame clones and leaves some out. This sample has some 170,000 clones, with about 89% found just once. The material sequenced was PBMCs. These receptors all stem from a man aged 18 to 29 in good health and CMV-seropositive.

The rearrangement uses TRBV6-6 and TRBJ1-2, with D tentatively TRBD1 (6 bases). The CDR3 spans 12 residues. The germline V gene encodes CDR1 MNHNY and CDR2 SVGAGI (reference sequence). With 2 bases removed from V and 8 bases from J, the gap between germline ends came to 9 bases. The CDR3 coding sequence is TGTGCCAGCAGTTACGGACAGCCGGGCTACACCTTC. Protein: CASSYGQPGYTF.

The V gene is TRBV19, the J gene TRBJ2-4; 11 nucleotides agree with TRBD1. The CDR3 has 14 amino acids. Germline V gene data show CDR1 as LNHDA and CDR2 as SQIVND (reference sequence). With V trimmed by 5 bases and J by 6 bases, 3 bases remained unmatched. CDR3 sequence (DNA): TGTGCCAGTAGTTACGGGACAGGGGGAAACATTCAGTACTTC. It codes for CASSYGTGGNIQYF.

The rearrangement joins TRBV15 to TRBJ2-7; D is uncertain. Germline V gene lookup returns CDR1 LNHNV and CDR2 YYDKDF (reference sequence). This CDR3 region has 13 residues. The V gene lost 0 bases and the J gene lost 3 bases, with 6 bases spanning the gap. CDR3 bases: TGTGCCACCAGCAGAGACGGGTTCTACGAGCAGTACTTC. Protein: CATSRDGFYEQYF.

V usage is TRBV13 and J usage is TRBJ2-5; D is possibly TRBD1 (5 bases). V lost 5 bases and J 2 bases, leaving 12 bases between the germline ends. Germline V gives CDR1 PRHDT, CDR2 FYEKMQ (reference sequence). The CDR3 has 14 amino acids. The CDR3 nucleotides read TGTGCCAGCAGCGGACAAGACAGACAAGAGACCCAGTACTTC. Translating gives CASSGQDRQETQYF.

To note about this clone: This sample includes further DNA sequences coding for the same CDR3. As DNA, the CDR3 is TGTGCCAGCAGTTTATCGGGATACGAGCAGTACTTC. As protein: CASSLSGYEQYF. The chain carries TRBV28 and TRBJ2-7; D is perhaps TRBD2 (5 bases). Germline V gene lookup returns CDR1 MDHEN and CDR2 SYDVKM. CDR3 length: 12 residues. Trimming took 1 base from V and 4 from J, leaving 5 bases between them. Based on the CDR3 plus reference TRBV28 and TRBJ2-7, the full variable domain is DVKVTQSSRYLVKRTGEKVFLECVQDMDHENMFWYRQDPGLGLRLIYFSYDVKMKEKGDIPEGYSVSREKKERFSLILESASTNQTSMYLCASSLSGYEQYFGPGTRLTVT.

The chain recombines TRBV4-1 with TRBJ2-7; D is perhaps TRBD1 (5 bases). The CDR3 consists of 15 residues. Germline lookup yields CDR1 MGHRA and CDR2 YSYEKL. V was cut by 2 bases and J by 0 bases, with 11 bases left in between. Here the CDR3 DNA reads TGCGCCAGCAGCCAACCCAAGGACAACTCCTACGAGCAGTACTTC. It specifies CASSQPKDNSYEQYF.

CDR3 nucleotides: TGTGCCAGCAGCCTGGGACATGTGAACACTGAAGCTTTCTTT. Protein product: CASSLGHVNTEAFF. The rearrangement joins TRBV13 to TRBJ1-1, with D maybe TRBD1 (6 bases). The V and J ends lost 5 bases and 0 bases respectively, with 10 bases between them. The CDR3 is 14 amino acids. The germline gives CDR1 PRHDT, CDR2 FYEKMQ (reference sequence).

J is TRBJ2-1 and V is TRBV7-3; D is unclear. Germline CDR1 reads SGHTA; CDR2 reads FQGTGA. Trimming took off 1 base at V and 3 bases at J, with 7 bases between the two ends. CDR3 length equals 14 residues. The CDR3 is CASSLNSGYNEQFF. In DNA form, the CDR3 reads TGTGCCAGCAGCTTAAATTCAGGCTACAATGAGCAGTTCTTC.

The rearrangement joins TRBV2 to TRBJ2-5; tentative D call: TRBD2 (5 bases). This CDR3 contains 12 residues. With 4 bases removed from V and 5 bases from J, the gap between germline ends came to 8 bases. CDR1 SNHLY and CDR2 FYNNEI come from the germline V gene. The CDR3 bases are TGTGCCAGCAGTGGCTCGGGGGAGACCCAGTACTTC. Translating gives CASSGSGETQYF.

The genes are TRBV7-2 and TRBJ2-5; D may be TRBD2 (7 bases). CDR1 SGHTA and CDR2 FQGNSA come from the germline V gene. The CDR3 has 15 amino acids. V lost 0 bases and J lost 4, with 12 bases in between. The CDR3 loop reads CASSLARGRRETQYF. In nucleotides, the CDR3 is TGTGCCAGCAGCTTAGCGCGGGGGCGGCGAGAGACCCAGTACTTC.

The chain couples TRBV29-1 to TRBJ2-6, with D possibly matching TRBD1 (5 bases). V dropped 3 bases and J dropped 4 bases, with 10 bases sitting between them. The CDR3 is made up of 14 amino acids. Germline CDR1 and CDR2: SQVTM and ANQGSEA. The CDR3 DNA is TGCAGCGTTGAGACAGCCGAGGGGGCCAACGTCCTGACTTTC. Protein sequence: CSVETAEGANVLTF.